This is a list of T cell receptor beta chains from one sample in a study of OX40 agonist ivuxolimab in advanced cancers. Data came from immunoSEQ multiplex PCR; TCRdb stores just in-frame clones and leaves some out. Here the sample spans approximately 64,000 clones, 88% being singletons. This specimen was CD4+ or CD8+ T cells sorted from blood, taken in a trial of the OX40 agonist ivuxolimab. The source of these receptors is an adult with an advanced solid tumor such as melanoma, head and neck, liver or kidney cancer. The CDR3 runs from the conserved cysteine through the conserved F or W. D genes are given only for firm matches. The size entry is marked missing in some rows and otherwise reads once, few, many or a size class.

j_call d_call v_call clone_size cdr3_nt cdr3_aa
TRBJ1-4 TRBD1 TRBV7-9 few TGTGCCAGCAGCTTAGCCGGGACAGGGTTAGGGGAAAAACTGTTTTTT CASSLAGTGLGEKLFF
TRBJ2-3 NA TRBV7-9 few TGTGCCAGCAGCTCCCCCGGGCTCGCGCAGTATTTT CASSSPGLAQYF
TRBJ2-1 NA TRBV11-2 NA TGTGCCAGCAGTTGGTCAATTCCCTCCTACAATGAGCAGTTCTTC CASSWSIPSYNEQFF
TRBJ2-1 TRBD2 TRBV4-1 NA TGCGCCAGCAGCCAAGCCCCTAGCGGGAGTTTGAATGAGCAGTTCTTC CASSQAPSGSLNEQFF
TRBJ2-6 NA TRBV27 once TGTGCCAGCAGTCCCCGGATGTCTGGGGCCAACGTCCTGACTTTC CASSPRMSGANVLTF
TRBJ2-5 TRBD2 TRBV28 NA TGTGCCAGCAGTGCTCTAGCGGGAGTAGAGACCCAGTACTTC CASSALAGVETQYF
TRBJ2-3 TRBD2 TRBV7-3 NA TGTGCCAGCAGCTTAGGACTAGCGGGAACTGATACGCAGTATTTT CASSLGLAGTDTQYF
TRBJ2-3 NA TRBV5-1 NA TGCGCCAGCAGCTTGGGGCTGTACACAGATACGCAGTATTTT CASSLGLYTDTQYF
TRBJ1-2 TRBD1 TRBV10-1 NA TGCGCCAGCAGTGCTGACAGGGATCTTCTGCGGGGCTACACCTTC CASSADRDLLRGYTF
TRBJ1-2 TRBD1 TRBV19 NA TGTGCCAGTAGTCCCCCGACAGGGGGCCTTAACTATGGCTACACCTTC CASSPPTGGLNYGYTF
TRBJ2-2 TRBD2 TRBV30 NA TGTGCCTGGAGTGTTGCGGGAGCGAACACCGGGGAGCTGTTTTTT CAWSVAGANTGELFF
TRBJ1-1 TRBD1 TRBV28 NA TGTGCCAGCAGTCTGCAGACAGGGATAAAAACTGAAGCTTTCTTT CASSLQTGIKTEAFF
TRBJ2-5 NA TRBV4-1 NA TGCGCCAGCAGCCAAGATGCCCTGCTGGCGCTCAAGTACTTC CASSQDALLALKYF
TRBJ1-4 NA TRBV15 NA TGTGCCACCAGCTGGAGACAGCCCGCGGAAAAACTGTTTTTT CATSWRQPAEKLFF
TRBJ1-1 NA TRBV7-9 NA TGTGCCAGCAGCTTAGGACCCACCACTACTGAAGCTTTCTTT CASSLGPTTTEAFF
TRBJ2-2 NA TRBV5-1 NA TGCGCCAGCAGCTTGGGCTATCTCGGGTCCGGGGAGCTGTTTTTT CASSLGYLGSGELFF
TRBJ1-1 NA TRBV5-5 NA TGTGCCAGCAGCTTGGTAAGCCTAAACACTGAAGCTTTCTTT CASSLVSLNTEAFF
TRBJ2-7 TRBD2 TRBV19 few TGTGCCAGTAGTATAGTTAGCGGGAGAGGATACGAGCAGTACTTC CASSIVSGRGYEQYF
TRBJ1-5 NA TRBV27 NA TGTGCCAGCAGTTCCCATGGACAGCCCGGGAACAATCAGCCCCAGCATTTT CASSSHGQPGNNQPQHF
TRBJ2-1 NA TRBV4-1 once TGCGCCAGCAGCCAAGGCCTAGCACCCAATGAGCAGTTCTTC CASSQGLAPNEQFF
TRBJ2-3 TRBD2 TRBV2 once TGTGCCAGCAGTGCCCTCCGGGGGGGAGAGGGGCCAGATACGCAGTATTTT CASSALRGGEGPDTQYF
TRBJ2-3 NA TRBV28 NA TGTGCCAGCAGTATCGAAAAGACGCAGTATTTT CASSIEKTQYF
TRBJ1-4 TRBD1 TRBV5-1 NA TGCGCCAGCGCCCTGCCAGGGGGGGCTAATGAAAAACTGTTTTTT CASALPGGANEKLFF
TRBJ2-5 NA TRBV28 NA TGTGCCAGCAGCCAAGAGACCCAGTACTTC CASSQETQYF
TRBJ2-1 NA TRBV11-3 NA TGTGCCAGCAGCCTGTCAAGAGGGGGGAGCTCCTACAATGAGCAGTTCTTC CASSLSRGGSSYNEQFF
TRBJ2-7 NA TRBV27 NA TGTGCCAGCAGCGGCGTAAACTCCTACGAGCAGTACTTC CASSGVNSYEQYF
TRBJ2-1 NA TRBV5-1 NA TGCGCCAGCAGCTTGTCGAGAGGCAATGAGCAGTTCTTC CASSLSRGNEQFF
TRBJ2-3 NA TRBV29-1 NA TGCAGCGTAGAACGCACTAGCACAGATACGCAGTATTTT CSVERTSTDTQYF
TRBJ2-3 TRBD2 TRBV7-7 NA TGTGCTAGCAGCTCCGGACTAGCGGGGACAGATACGCAGTATTTT CASSSGLAGTDTQYF
TRBJ2-7 TRBD2 TRBV2 NA TGTGCCAGCAAGTTCGCGGGACTAGAGTCCTACGAGCAGTACTTC CASKFAGLESYEQYF
TRBJ1-5 TRBD1 TRBV30 NA TGTGCCTGGAGTCCAGGGGGTGATCAGCCCCAGCATTTT CAWSPGGDQPQHF